There are a few counts of the clone carrying this TCR beta chain. This record comes from a study of neoadjuvant anti-PD-1 for oral cavity cancer. Between the trimmed V and J ends, which lost 0 bases and 5 bases, there was a span of 4 bases. Germline CDR1 and CDR2: SGHVS and FNYEAQ. The CDR3 is made up of 12 amino acids. The method was immunoSEQ multiplex PCR; TCRdb's version includes in-frame clones alone and lacks a portion of them. Altogether about 16,000 clones are present, 55% to 75% being singletons, with the ten largest covering about 2.7%. The origin of this receptor is a person between 40 and 79 years old with oral cavity squamous cell carcinoma. The chain is built from TRBV7-6 and TRBJ2-5, with D unclear. This specimen consisted of PBMCs, obtained before nivolumab (anti-PD-1) treatment. CDR3 amino acids: CASSLALETQYF. The CDR3 DNA sequence: TGTGCCAGCAGCTTAGCGCTGGAGACCCAGTACTTC. The entire variable domain, with the rest obtained from reference TRBV7-6 and TRBJ2-5, is as follows: GAGVSQSPRYKVTKRGQDVALRCDPISGHVSLYWYRQALGQGPEFLTYFNYEAQQDKSGLPNDRFSAERPEGSISTLTIQRTEQRDSAMYRCASSLALETQYFGPGTRLLVL.